This T cell receptor (beta chain) is drawn from a study of control samples from healthy donors and cancer patients. The table came from immunoSEQ multiplex PCR; TCRdb's copy has only in-frame clones and leaves some out. Altogether approximately 140,000 clones are present, 80% to 95% being singletons, with the ten largest covering 4.5% to 6%. The CDR3 is made up of 16 amino acids. The V gene's germline CDR1 is SGHAT and CDR2 FQDESV (reference sequence). J lost 2 bases, V lost 5 bases, and 6 bases had no gene match. V is TRBV11-1 and J is TRBJ2-3; 11 positions match TRBD2. The sample taken for sequencing was blood. The clonotype originates from a man in his late teens or twenties in good health. The DNA of the CDR3 is TGTGCCAGCAGCGAACGACTAGCGGGGCTCACAGATACGCAGTATTTT. Its protein is CASSERLAGLTDTQYF. Using reference TRBV11-1 and TRBJ2-3 for the parts outside the CDR3, the full variable domain is EAEVAQSPRYKITEKSQAVAFWCDPISGHATLYWYRQILGQGPELLVQFQDESVVDDSQLPKDRFSAERLKGVDSTLKIQPAELGDSAMYLCASSERLAGLTDTQYFGPGTRLTVL.